This T cell receptor beta chain appears in the sequencing data of a study of vaccination effects on CD4 cells after COVID-19. CD4+ T cells were isolated after less than 13 days of culture. CDR3 length: 15 residues. The ends were cut back, 4 bases at V and 0 bases at J, with 13 bases in the middle. In germline, CDR1 is SGDLS, CDR2 YYNGEE. Sequencing used immunoSEQ multiplex PCR; TCRdb keeps in-frame clones, though not all of them. This table holds 50,000 to 70,000 clones, about 72% found once. For this clone: Its antigen remains unknown.

The sequence was obtained from a human donor who had a prior SARS-CoV-2 infection. The starting material was CD4+ T cells from PBMCs cultured without peptide, obtained before COVID-19 vaccination. The V call is TRBV9, the J call TRBJ1-2; tentative D call: TRBD1 (6 bases). The CDR3 DNA reads TGTGCCAGCAGCTTACGACAGGAAGCTAACTATGGCTACACCTTC. It translates to CASSLRQEANYGYTF.